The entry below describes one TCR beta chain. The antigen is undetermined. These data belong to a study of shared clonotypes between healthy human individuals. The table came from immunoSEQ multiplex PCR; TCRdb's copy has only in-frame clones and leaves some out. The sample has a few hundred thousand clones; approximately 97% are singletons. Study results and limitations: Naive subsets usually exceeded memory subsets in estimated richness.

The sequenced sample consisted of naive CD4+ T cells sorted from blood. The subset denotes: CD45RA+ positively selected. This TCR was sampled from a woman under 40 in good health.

CDR3 amino acids: CSAREDYEQYF. The CDR3 DNA reads as TGCAGTGCTAGAGAGGACTACGAGCAGTACTTC. V is TRBV20-1 and J is TRBJ2-7; D ambiguous. Germline values: CDR1 DFQATT, CDR2 SNEGSKA (reference sequence). The CDR3 totals 11 residues. V was clipped by 0 bases and J by 3 bases, with 3 bases between them.